This T cell receptor (beta chain) came from a study of shared clonotypes between healthy human individuals. This clone was recorded many times. An assay was performed, and its level was deep. TCRdb keeps only in-frame clones here, not all; method: immunoSEQ multiplex PCR. The sample has about 480,000 clones, 75% to 80% seen once. V was trimmed by 1 base and J by 2 bases, leaving 9 bases between them. The CDR3 consists of 14 residues. In germline, CDR1 is SGDLS, CDR2 YYNGEE. The source material was PBMCs. The chain is built from TRBV9 and TRBJ1-2; unclear D gene. This TCR was sampled from a woman between 40 and 50 years old in good health. Some clones in this sample may be carry-over from other donors' samples. DNA for the CDR3: TGTGCCAGCAGCGTAAGGGATGGGAACTATGGCTACACCTTC. It is translated as CASSVRDGNYGYTF. Full variable domain (missing parts from reference TRBV9 and TRBJ1-2): DSGVTQTPKHLITATGQRVTLRCSPRSGDLSVYWYQQSLDQGLQFLIQYYNGEERAKGNILERFSAQQFPDLHSELNLSSLELGDSALYFCASSVRDGNYGYTFGSGTRLTVV.